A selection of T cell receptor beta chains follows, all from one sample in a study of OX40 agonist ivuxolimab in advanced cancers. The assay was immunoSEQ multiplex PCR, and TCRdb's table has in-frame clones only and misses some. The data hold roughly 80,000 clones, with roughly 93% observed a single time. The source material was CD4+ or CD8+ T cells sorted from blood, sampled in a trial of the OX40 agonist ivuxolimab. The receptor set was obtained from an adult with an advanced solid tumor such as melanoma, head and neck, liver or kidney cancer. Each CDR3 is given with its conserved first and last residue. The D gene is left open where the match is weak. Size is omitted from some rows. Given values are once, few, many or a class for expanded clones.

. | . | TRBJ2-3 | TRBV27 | CASSLPNTDTQYF | TGTGCCAGCAGTTTACCTAACACAGATACGCAGTATTTT
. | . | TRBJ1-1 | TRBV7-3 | CASSLKGYTEAFF | TGTGCCAGCAGCTTAAAAGGGTATACTGAAGCTTTCTTT
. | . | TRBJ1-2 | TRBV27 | CASSWTRDNYGYTF | TGTGCCAGCAGTTGGACACGCGACAACTATGGCTACACCTTC
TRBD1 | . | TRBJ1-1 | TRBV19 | CASSRWDRNTEAFF | TGTGCCAGTAGTAGATGGGACAGAAACACTGAAGCTTTCTTT
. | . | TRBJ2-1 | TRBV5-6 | CASSLGGYNEQFF | TGTGCCAGCAGCTTAGGGGGGTACAATGAGCAGTTCTTC
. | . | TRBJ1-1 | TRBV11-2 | CASSSGSGTEAFF | TGTGCCAGCAGCTCTGGGTCGGGCACTGAAGCTTTCTTT
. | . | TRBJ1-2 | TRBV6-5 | CASSYVGGGDYGYTF | TGTGCCAGCAGTTACGTGGGGGGGGGCGACTATGGCTACACCTTC
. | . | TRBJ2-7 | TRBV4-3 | CASYEQYF | TGCGCCAGCTACGAGCAGTACTTC
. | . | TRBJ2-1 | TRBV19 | CASTVWDGGKNEQFF | TGTGCCAGTACGGTCTGGGACGGCGGAAAAAATGAGCAGTTCTTC
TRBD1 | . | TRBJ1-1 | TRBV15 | CATSRDRDRNTEAFF | TGTGCCACCAGCAGAGATCGGGACAGAAACACTGAAGCTTTCTTT
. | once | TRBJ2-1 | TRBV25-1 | CASSVGNEQFF | TGTGCCAGCAGTGTGGGGAATGAGCAGTTCTTC
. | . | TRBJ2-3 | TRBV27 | CASSRRVGGGSTDTQYF | TGTGCCAGCAGCCGTCGAGTCGGCGGGGGCAGCACAGATACGCAGTATTTT
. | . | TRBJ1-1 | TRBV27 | CASSLSSGVNTEAFF | TGTGCCAGCAGTTTAAGTTCAGGAGTGAACACTGAAGCTTTCTTT
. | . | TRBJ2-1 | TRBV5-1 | CASSSLPPRKAYNEQFF | TGCGCCAGCAGCTCCCTTCCCCCCCGGAAGGCCTACAATGAGCAGTTCTTC
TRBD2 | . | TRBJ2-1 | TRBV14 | CASSQFSGGNNEQFF | TGTGCCAGCAGCCAATTTAGCGGGGGGAACAATGAGCAGTTCTTC
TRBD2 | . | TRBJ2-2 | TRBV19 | CASKETSGITGELFF | TGTGCCAGTAAAGAGACTAGCGGGATCACCGGGGAGCTGTTTTTT
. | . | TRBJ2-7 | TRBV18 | CASSLRDSQVYEQYF | TGTGCCAGCTCACTTAGGGACTCCCAGGTCTACGAGCAGTACTTC
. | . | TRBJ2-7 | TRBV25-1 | CASSDIRGQGEQYF | TGTGCCAGCAGTGACATTCGGGGGCAAGGCGAGCAGTACTTC
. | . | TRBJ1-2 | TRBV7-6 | CASRIQGTNYGYTF | TGTGCCAGCAGGATACAGGGAACTAACTATGGCTACACCTTC
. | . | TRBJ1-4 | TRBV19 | CASSTPGLGATNEKLFF | TGTGCCAGTAGTACCCCAGGGTTGGGTGCAACTAATGAAAAACTGTTTTTT
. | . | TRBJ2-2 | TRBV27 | CASSLIPFTGELFF | TGTGCCAGCAGTTTAATCCCCTTCACCGGGGAGCTGTTTTTT
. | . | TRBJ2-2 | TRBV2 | CASSDATDTGELFF | TGTGCCAGCAGTGACGCCACAGACACCGGGGAGCTGTTTTTT
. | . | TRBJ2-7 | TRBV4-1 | CASSQDVREQYF | TGCGCCAGCAGCCAGGATGTTCGCGAGCAGTACTTC
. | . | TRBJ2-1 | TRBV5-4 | CASSLFAGTAYNEQFF | TGTGCCAGCAGCTTGTTCGCGGGTACGGCCTACAATGAGCAGTTCTTC
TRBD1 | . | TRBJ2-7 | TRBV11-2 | CASSGEGQGVYEQYF | TGTGCCAGCAGCGGAGAAGGACAGGGCGTCTACGAGCAGTACTTC
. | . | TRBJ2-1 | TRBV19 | CASGGSNEQFF | TGTGCCAGTGGAGGAAGCAATGAGCAGTTCTTC
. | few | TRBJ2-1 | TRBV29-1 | CSVPLSWNEQFF | TGCAGCGTTCCCTTGAGTTGGAATGAGCAGTTCTTC
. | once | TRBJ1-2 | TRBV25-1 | CASSEFGQPSYGYTF | TGTGCCAGCAGTGAATTTGGACAGCCCTCATATGGCTACACCTTC